This TCR beta chain is from a study of cytomegalovirus exposure and HLA in healthy donors. The repertoire was sequenced with immunoSEQ multiplex PCR; TCRdb's copy has only in-frame clones and lacks some. Among 250,000 to 400,000 clones listed, roughly 90% were seen once. The clonotype comes from a man aged 25-40 years in good health and CMV-seronegative. The source material was PBMCs.

CDR3 sequence (DNA): TGTGCCAGCGGGACAGGGTTGTCTGGGGCCAACGTCCTGACTTTC. It translates to CASGTGLSGANVLTF. The genes are TRBV6-5 and TRBJ2-6, with 9 bases that match TRBD1. The germline CDR1 and CDR2 sequences are MNHEY and SVGAGI. This CDR3 has 15 amino acids. With V trimmed by 8 bases and J by 1 base, 3 bases remained unmatched.